The 7 T cell receptor beta chains listed next were all sequenced from one sample in a study of T cell clonotyping in hematopoietic cell transplantation. Clones were read by immunoSEQ multiplex PCR, and TCRdb kept only the in-frame ones, dropping some. This sample carries 69,000 or so clones, just under 95% of them seen once, and the ten largest clones take around 1.6%. Sequencing input: peripheral blood mononuclear cells. The receptors stem from a man aged 50-59 years in good health. Some clones in this sample may be carry-over from other donors' samples.

This clone occurred once. The chain couples TRBV28 to TRBJ2-3; D is ambiguous. V was cut by 3 bases and J by 4 bases, with 8 bases left in between. The CDR3 has 13 residues. CDR1 and CDR2 (germline): MDHEN, SYDVKM. The CDR3 protein is CASSFQAADTQYF. The CDR3 DNA follows: TGTGCCAGCAGTTTTCAAGCAGCAGATACGCAGTATTTT.

The chain recombines TRBV19 with TRBJ2-5; D assignment may be TRBD1 or TRBD2 (5 bases each). This CDR3 contains 14 residues. V lost 5 bases to trimming and J lost 5 bases, with 15 bases between them. CDR1 LNHDA and CDR2 SQIVND come from the germline V gene (reference sequence). The CDR3 spells CASSANGAKETQYF. The CDR3 region has the DNA TGTGCCAGTAGTGCCAACGGGGCCAAGGAGACCCAGTACTTC.

V usage is TRBV5-1 and J usage is TRBJ2-2; possibly TRBD2 for D (6 bases). Looked up from germline, CDR1 is SGHRS and CDR2 is YFSETQ. Trimming pared 3 bases from V and 1 base from J, leaving 10 bases between. This CDR3 region has 15 residues. CDR3 protein: CASSSNSGNTGELFF. The CDR3 bases are TGCGCCAGCAGCTCAAATAGCGGGAACACCGGGGAGCTGTTTTTT. The complete variable domain, with remaining parts taken from reference TRBV5-1 and TRBJ2-2, reads KAGVTQTPRYLIKTRGQQVTLSCSPISGHRSVSWYQQTPGQGLQFLFEYFSETQRNKGNFPGRFSGRQFSNSRSEMNVSTLELGDSALYLCASSSNSGNTGELFFGEGSRLTVL.

V gene TRBV4-1 combines with J gene TRBJ1-4, with 10 positions matching TRBD1. From germline, CDR1 is MGHRA and CDR2 YSYEKL. J gave up 7 bases and V 5 bases, and 10 bases lay outside the gene matches. The CDR3 is made up of 16 amino acids. The CDR3 sequence: CASSGTGAASGEKLFF. In DNA, the CDR3 is TGCGCCAGCAGCGGGACAGGGGCGGCTTCAGGTGAAAAACTGTTTTTT.

This sequence joins TRBV28 and TRBJ1-2; D uncertain. V was shortened by 6 bases and J by 0 bases, with 8 bases between the two germline ends. This CDR3 region has 13 residues. Germline V gene sequence: CDR1 MDHEN, CDR2 SYDVKM. The CDR3 reads CASSTTPNYGYTF. In nucleotides, the CDR3 is TGTGCCAGCAGCACGACTCCTAACTATGGCTACACCTTC.

The rearrangement links TRBV2 to TRBJ1-1, with a weak D call TRBD1 (6 bases). CDR3 length: 14 amino acids. Trimming stripped 6 bases from V and 7 bases from J, with 18 bases between. CDR1 and CDR2 from the germline V gene are SNHLY and FYNNEI. CDR3 nucleotides: TGTGCCAGCAGCCCCCAAGGAACAGGGTATGAAGCTTTCTTT. Protein: CASSPQGTGYEAFF.

In nucleotides, the CDR3 is TGTGCCAGTACCCCTTACTCGGGACAGGGTAATTCACCCCTCCACTTT. Protein product: CASTPYSGQGNSPLHF. The J gene is TRBJ1-6, the V gene TRBV19, with TRBD1 matching over 9 bases. V lost 7 bases, J lost 6 bases, and 10 bases stayed unmatched. This CDR3 contains 16 residues. Germline V gives CDR1 LNHDA, CDR2 SQIVND (reference sequence).